This is a list of T cell receptor beta chains from one sample in a study of T-cell reconstitution after alpha-beta-depleted transplantation in children. TCRdb re-analysed the PCR reads in MiXCR, keeping a single row per CDR3 protein. This table holds about 580,000 distinct CDR3 sequences, 25% to 30% found once. The input for sequencing was PBMCs, taken before TCRalphabeta/CD19-depleted stem cell transplant. Every receptor here comes from a boy under three years old with Wiskott-Aldrich syndrome, due to receive a stem cell transplant. Both conserved end residues are part of each CDR3. A D gene is named only where the DNA matches it firmly. The size entry is marked missing in some rows and otherwise reads once, few, many or a size class.

length,D,J,size,V,DNA,CDR3
17,TRBD1,TRBJ2-1,few,TRBV14,TGTGCCAGCAGCCAAGATCTGACTTGGGACAGGGAAAATGAGCAGTTCTTC,CASSQDLTWDRENEQFF
15,-,TRBJ2-2,many,TRBV5-5,TGTGCCAGCAGCTTGGCCCTCGGGGGTACCGGGGAGCTGTTTTTT,CASSLALGGTGELFF
16,TRBD2,TRBJ2-1,-,TRBV5-1,TGCGCCAGCAGCGGTGGGGACTACCCGGGGTCTAGTGAGCAGTTCTTC,CASSGGDYPGSSEQFF
15,-,TRBJ2-6,few,TRBV28,TGTGCCAGCAGAATTGGCGCTTCTGGGGCCAACGTCCTGACTTTC,CASRIGASGANVLTF
15,TRBD2,TRBJ2-5,many,TRBV6-5,TGTGCCAGCAGTTATTTCGGGAGGGCCGGAGAGACCCAGTACTTC,CASSYFGRAGETQYF
15,TRBD1,TRBJ1-1,few,TRBV25-1,TGTGCCAGCAGTGGTTGGACAGGGCGGGGCACTGAAGCTTTCTTT,CASSGWTGRGTEAFF
12,-,TRBJ2-5,-,TRBV10-3,TGTGCCATCAGTGAGTTCAGAGAGACCCAGTACTTC,CAISEFRETQYF
14,-,TRBJ2-2,-,TRBV9,TGTGCCAGCAGCGGGGGGCCGGTCCCCGGGGAGCTGTTTTTT,CASSGGPVPGELFF
14,-,TRBJ1-5,-,TRBV3-1,TGTGCCAGCAGCCAAAGTTTGTACAATCAGCCCCAGCATTTT,CASSQSLYNQPQHF
14,-,TRBJ2-3,-,TRBV29-1,TGCAGCGTTGAAGATGGAGCAGTCGGGGATACGCAGTATTTT,CSVEDGAVGDTQYF
13,-,TRBJ2-3,-,TRBV30,TGTGCCTGGAGTTTGATGGGCGCAGATACGCAGTATTTT,CAWSLMGADTQYF
15,-,TRBJ2-1,-,TRBV7-9,TGTGCCAGCAGCTTAGCGGGACTCCAATACAATGAGCAGTTCTTC,CASSLAGLQYNEQFF
17,TRBD2,TRBJ2-3,few,TRBV7-2,TGTGCCAGCAGCTTTTATTCGCTAGCGGGAGGCACAGATACGCAGTATTTT,CASSFYSLAGGTDTQYF
19,TRBD2,TRBJ2-1,-,TRBV6-5,TGTGCCAGCAGTTACGCGGGGACTAGCGCACGAACGTACTACAATGAGCAGTTCTTC,CASSYAGTSARTYYNEQFF
14,-,TRBJ2-3,-,TRBV24-1,TGTGCCACCAGTGATTCAGGGGCCAAAGATACGCAGTATTTT,CATSDSGAKDTQYF
14,-,TRBJ1-2,few,TRBV20-1,TGCAGTGCTAGAATCCCCGACACGCCGTGGGGCTACACCTTC,CSARIPDTPWGYTF
13,TRBD2,TRBJ2-2,-,TRBV30,TGTGCCGAGGGACTAGGTAACACCGGGGAGCTGTTTTTT,CAEGLGNTGELFF
14,TRBD2,TRBJ2-7,-,TRBV30,TGTGCCTGGAGACCCAGCGGGAATACCTACGAGCAGTACTTC,CAWRPSGNTYEQYF
15,TRBD2,TRBJ2-3,-,TRBV20-1,TGCAGTGCTAGCGGACTAGCGGGAGGGTCCGATACGCAGTATTTT,CSASGLAGGSDTQYF
15,-,TRBJ2-7,-,TRBV5-1,TGCGCCAGCAGCCTAAGACAGGATGGGCCGAACGAGCAGTACTTC,CASSLRQDGPNEQYF
15,-,TRBJ1-6,-,TRBV6-1,TGTGCCAGCAGTGGGCCGGGACAAGCTAATTCACCCCTCCACTTT,CASSGPGQANSPLHF
13,-,TRBJ2-3,-,TRBV20-1,TGCAGTGTGGTCGGCGGGGTGGCGAATACGCAGTATTTT,CSVVGGVANTQYF
16,-,TRBJ2-5,few,TRBV7-9,TGTGCCAGCAGCTTTGGGTGGAGAGGGGCGTGGGAGACCCAGTACTTC,CASSFGWRGAWETQYF
13,-,TRBJ1-2,-,TRBV4-1,TGCGCCAGCAGCCAAGAAGAGTTCTATGGCTACACCTTC,CASSQEEFYGYTF
15,-,TRBJ2-5,once,TRBV7-2,TGTGCCAGCAGCTTAGGGGCGCTAGGAGGAGAGACCCAGTACTTC,CASSLGALGGETQYF
14,TRBD2,TRBJ2-1,-,TRBV27,TGTGCCAGTCCCCTAGCGGGAGGAGGCAATGAGCAGTTCTTC,CASPLAGGGNEQFF
13,-,TRBJ1-2,-,TRBV3-1,TGTGCCAGCAGCCAAGTTTTTCCCTATGGCTACACCTTC,CASSQVFPYGYTF
14,-,TRBJ2-4,few,TRBV28,TGTGCCAGCAGTTTTTTTGCCGGCAGAAACATTCAGTACTTC,CASSFFAGRNIQYF
15,TRBD1,TRBJ2-1,-,TRBV5-1,TGCGCCAGCAGCCCAGGGGACAGGATGAACAATGAGCAGTTCTTC,CASSPGDRMNNEQFF
18,TRBD1,TRBJ2-6,few,TRBV6-1,TGTGCCAGCAGGCCGGGACAGCTTTTTAGCTCTGGGGCCAACGTCCTGACTTTC,CASRPGQLFSSGANVLTF
14,-,TRBJ2-7,-,TRBV5-5,TGTGCCAGCAGCTTCGACATCGCCTCCTACGAGCAGTACTTC,CASSFDIASYEQYF
16,TRBD2,TRBJ2-1,-,TRBV5-5,TGTGCCAGCAGCTTGGTCGGTGGCGGGAGGGCCGATGAGCAGTTCTTC,CASSLVGGGRADEQFF
11,-,TRBJ2-4,once,TRBV28,TGTGCCAGCAGTCCTCGGGACATTCAGTACTTC,CASSPRDIQYF
15,TRBD2,TRBJ2-1,few,TRBV6-1,TGTGCCAGCAGTGAAACTAGCGGGTTCTACAATGAGCAGTTCTTC,CASSETSGFYNEQFF
12,TRBD1,TRBJ1-2,-,TRBV29-1,TGCAGCGTTGGGACAGGCACCTATGGCTACACCTTC,CSVGTGTYGYTF
16,TRBD2,TRBJ2-7,-,TRBV12-3/TRBV12-4,TGTGCCAGCAGTTTAGGCGACCTAGCGGGAGTATATGAGCAGTACTTC,CASSLGDLAGVYEQYF
18,TRBD1,TRBJ1-6,-,TRBV12-3/TRBV12-4,TGTGCCAGCACCCCCGGGACAGGGGCATACTCCTATAATTCACCCCTCCACTTT,CASTPGTGAYSYNSPLHF
17,-,TRBJ2-2,many,TRBV4-2,TGTGCCAGCAGCCAATCCCCCTCGAGAGACGTCACCGGGGAGCTGTTTTTT,CASSQSPSRDVTGELFF
15,-,TRBJ2-2,few,TRBV24-1,TGTGCCACCAGTGATGCGATACAGGTTGGCGGGGAGCTGTTTTTT,CATSDAIQVGGELFF
16,TRBD1,TRBJ1-5,-,TRBV4-1,TGCGCCAGCAGCCAAGGGGACAGCTATAGCAATCAGCCCCAGCATTTT,CASSQGDSYSNQPQHF
14,-,TRBJ1-5,-,TRBV5-1,TGCGCCAGCAGCTCAGGGGTTAGCAATCAGCCCCAGCATTTT,CASSSGVSNQPQHF
13,-,TRBJ2-3,many,TRBV5-1,TGTGCCAGCAGTTTAAGGGGGACAGATACGCAGTATTTT,CASSLRGTDTQYF
15,-,TRBJ1-5,-,TRBV2,TGTGCCAGCAGTGAAACCGGACGGTTCAATCAGCCCCAGCATTTT,CASSETGRFNQPQHF
14,-,TRBJ2-3,-,TRBV20-1,TGCAGTGCGGGACGGGACTTTAGCACAGATACGCAGTATTTT,CSAGRDFSTDTQYF
12,-,TRBJ1-2,-,TRBV5-1,TGCGCCAGCAGCTTGGACAGGTCGGGCTACACCTTC,CASSLDRSGYTF